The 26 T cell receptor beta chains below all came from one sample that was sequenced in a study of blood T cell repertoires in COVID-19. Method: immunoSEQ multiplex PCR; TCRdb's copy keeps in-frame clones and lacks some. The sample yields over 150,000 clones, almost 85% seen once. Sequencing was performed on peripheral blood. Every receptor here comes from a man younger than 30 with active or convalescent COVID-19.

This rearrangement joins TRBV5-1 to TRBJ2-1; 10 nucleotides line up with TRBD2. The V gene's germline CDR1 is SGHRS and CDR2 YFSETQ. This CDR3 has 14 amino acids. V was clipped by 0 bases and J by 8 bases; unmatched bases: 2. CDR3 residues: CASSLALAGYEQFF. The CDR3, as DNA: TGCGCCAGCAGCTTGGCACTAGCGGGGTATGAGCAGTTCTTC.

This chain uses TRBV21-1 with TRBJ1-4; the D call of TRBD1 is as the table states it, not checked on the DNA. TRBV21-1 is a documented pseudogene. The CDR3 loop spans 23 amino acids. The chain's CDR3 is CASTRVFPGTAKRKNGSEEKLFF. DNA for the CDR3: TGTGCCAGCACCAGGGTTTTTCCCGGGACAGCGAAGAGGAAAAACGGTTCTGAGGAAAAACTGTTTTTT.

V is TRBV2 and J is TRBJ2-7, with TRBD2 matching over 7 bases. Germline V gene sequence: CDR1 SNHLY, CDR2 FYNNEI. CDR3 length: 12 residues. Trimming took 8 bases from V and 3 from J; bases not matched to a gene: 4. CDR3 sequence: CASGRENYEQYF. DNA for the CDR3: TGTGCCAGCGGGCGGGAGAACTACGAGCAGTACTTC.

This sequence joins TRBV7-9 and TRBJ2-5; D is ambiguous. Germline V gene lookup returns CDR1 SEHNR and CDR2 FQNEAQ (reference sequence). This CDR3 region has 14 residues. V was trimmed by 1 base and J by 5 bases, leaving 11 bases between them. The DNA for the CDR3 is TGTGCCAGCAGCTTAGGGATCGAGGCGGAGACCCAGTACTTC. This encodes CASSLGIEAETQYF. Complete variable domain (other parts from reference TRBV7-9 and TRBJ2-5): DTGVSQNPRHKITKRGQNVTFRCDPISEHNRLYWYRQTLGQGPEFLTYFQNEAQLEKSRLLSDRFSAERPKGSFSTLEIQRTEQGDSAMYLCASSLGIEAETQYFGPGTRLLVL.

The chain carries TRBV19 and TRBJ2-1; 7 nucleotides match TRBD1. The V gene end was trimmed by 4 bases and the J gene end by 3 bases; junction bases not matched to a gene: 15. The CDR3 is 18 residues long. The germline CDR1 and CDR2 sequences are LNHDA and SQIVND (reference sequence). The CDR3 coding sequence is TGTGCCAGTAGTAGCCGCCCCCAAGGGGGCGTTTACTACAATGAGCAGTTCTTC. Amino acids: CASSSRPQGGVYYNEQFF.

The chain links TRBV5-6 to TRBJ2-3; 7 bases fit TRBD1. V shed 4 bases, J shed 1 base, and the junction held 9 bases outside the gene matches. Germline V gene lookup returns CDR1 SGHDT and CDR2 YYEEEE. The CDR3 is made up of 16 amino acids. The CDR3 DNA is TGTGCCAGCAGCGATACTACCGGGACAGGCACAGATACGCAGTATTTT. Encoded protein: CASSDTTGTGTDTQYF.

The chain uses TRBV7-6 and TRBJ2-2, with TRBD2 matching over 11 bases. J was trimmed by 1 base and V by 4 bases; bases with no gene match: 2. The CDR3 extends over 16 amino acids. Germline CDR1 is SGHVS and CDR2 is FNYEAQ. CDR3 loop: CASSSGLAVNTGELFF. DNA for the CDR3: TGTGCCAGCAGCTCGGGACTAGCGGTGAACACCGGGGAGCTGTTTTTT. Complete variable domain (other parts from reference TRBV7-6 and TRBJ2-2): GAGVSQSPRYKVTKRGQDVALRCDPISGHVSLYWYRQALGQGPEFLTYFNYEAQQDKSGLPNDRFSAERPEGSISTLTIQRTEQRDSAMYRCASSSGLAVNTGELFFGEGSRLTVL.

The CDR3 spells CASSQHPGQGSEKLFF. CDR3 sequence (DNA): TGCGCCAGCAGCCAACATCCGGGACAGGGATCTGAAAAACTGTTTTTT. This sequence joins TRBV4-3 and TRBJ1-4, with TRBD1 matching over 9 bases. Germline CDR1 reads LGHNA; CDR2 reads YSLEER. After removal of 2 bases from V and 7 bases from J, the junction contained 8 bases not matched to a gene. The length of the CDR3 is 16 residues.

The DNA for the CDR3 is TGTGCCAGCAGCTTCGACCGGGACAGGGCTGGCGGGGAGCTGTTTTTT. Protein sequence: CASSFDRDRAGGELFF. The V call is TRBV11-3, the J call TRBJ2-2; 9 bases map to TRBD1. From germline, CDR1 is SGHNT and CDR2 YENEEA. The CDR3 sequence is 16 residues long. The V and J ends lost 3 bases and 7 bases, in that order; junction bases with no gene match: 9. The whole variable domain, filled in from reference TRBV11-3 and TRBJ2-2, reads EAGVVQSPRYKIIEKKQPVAFWCNPISGHNTLYWYLQNLGQGPELLIRYENEEAVDDSQLPKDRFSAERLKGVDSTLKIQPAELGDSAVYLCASSFDRDRAGGELFFGEGSRLTVL.

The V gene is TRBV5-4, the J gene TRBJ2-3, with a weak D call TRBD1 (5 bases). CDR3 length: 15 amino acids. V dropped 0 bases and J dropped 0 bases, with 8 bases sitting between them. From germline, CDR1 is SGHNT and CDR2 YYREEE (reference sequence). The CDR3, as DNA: TGTGCCAGCAGCTTGGCAGGGATTAGCACAGATACGCAGTATTTT. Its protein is CASSLAGISTDTQYF.

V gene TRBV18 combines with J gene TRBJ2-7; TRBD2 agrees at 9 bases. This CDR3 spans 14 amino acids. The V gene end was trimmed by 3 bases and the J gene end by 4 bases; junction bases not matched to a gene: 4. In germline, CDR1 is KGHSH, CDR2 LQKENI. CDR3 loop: CASSPGGGVYEQYF. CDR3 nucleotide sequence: TGTGCCAGCTCACCTGGCGGGGGGGTGTACGAGCAGTACTTC.

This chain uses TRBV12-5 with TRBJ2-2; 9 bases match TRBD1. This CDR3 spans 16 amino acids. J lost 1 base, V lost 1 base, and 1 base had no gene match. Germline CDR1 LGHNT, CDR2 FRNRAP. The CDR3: CASGLGTGVNTGELFF. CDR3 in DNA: TGTGCTAGTGGTTTGGGGACAGGGGTGAACACCGGGGAGCTGTTTTTT.

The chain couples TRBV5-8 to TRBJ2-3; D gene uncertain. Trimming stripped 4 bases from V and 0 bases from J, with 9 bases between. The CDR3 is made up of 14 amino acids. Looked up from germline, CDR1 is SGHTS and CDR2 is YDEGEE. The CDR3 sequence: CASSHGSSTDTQYF. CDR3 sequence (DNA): TGTGCCAGCAGCCACGGGTCCAGCACAGATACGCAGTATTTT.

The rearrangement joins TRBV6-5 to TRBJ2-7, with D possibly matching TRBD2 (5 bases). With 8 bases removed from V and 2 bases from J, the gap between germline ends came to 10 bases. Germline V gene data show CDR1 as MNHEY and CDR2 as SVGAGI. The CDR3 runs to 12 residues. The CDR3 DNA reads TGTGCCAGCGTGCGGGCTACCTACGAGCAGTACTTC. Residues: CASVRATYEQYF.

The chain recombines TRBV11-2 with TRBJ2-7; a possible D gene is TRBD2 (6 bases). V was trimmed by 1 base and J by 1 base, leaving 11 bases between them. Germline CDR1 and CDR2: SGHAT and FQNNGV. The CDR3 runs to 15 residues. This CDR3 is CASSLAAGRSYEQYF. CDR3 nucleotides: TGTGCCAGCAGCTTAGCCGCGGGACGGTCCTACGAGCAGTACTTC.

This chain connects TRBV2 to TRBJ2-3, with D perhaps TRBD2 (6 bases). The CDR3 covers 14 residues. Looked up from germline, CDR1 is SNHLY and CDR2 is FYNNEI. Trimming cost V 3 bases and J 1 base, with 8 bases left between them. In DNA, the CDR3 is TGTGCCAGCAGTGAGGAGCGGGGCACAGATACGCAGTATTTT. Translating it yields CASSEERGTDTQYF.

The CDR3 sequence: CASSLVGTDMNTEAFF. The CDR3 DNA reads TGCGCCAGCAGCTTGGTCGGGACAGACATGAACACTGAAGCTTTCTTT. This chain links TRBV5-1 with TRBJ1-1; TRBD1 agrees at 7 bases. Germline loops: CDR1 SGHRS, CDR2 YFSETQ. This CDR3 is 16 amino acids long. J was trimmed by 0 bases and V by 0 bases; bases with no gene match: 5.

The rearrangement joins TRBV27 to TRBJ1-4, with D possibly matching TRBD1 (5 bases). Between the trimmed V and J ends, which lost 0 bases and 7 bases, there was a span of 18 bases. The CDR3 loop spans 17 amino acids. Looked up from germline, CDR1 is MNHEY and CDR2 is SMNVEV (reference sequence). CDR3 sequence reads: CASSLSPGSKGSEKLFF. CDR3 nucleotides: TGTGCCAGCAGTTTATCGCCAGGGTCTAAAGGAAGTGAAAAACTGTTTTTT.

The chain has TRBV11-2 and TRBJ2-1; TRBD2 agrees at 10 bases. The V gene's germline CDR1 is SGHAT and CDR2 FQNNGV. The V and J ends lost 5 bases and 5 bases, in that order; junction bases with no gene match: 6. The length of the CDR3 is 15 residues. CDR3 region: CASSPSGGPHNEQFF. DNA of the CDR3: TGTGCCAGCAGCCCTAGCGGGGGACCCCACAATGAGCAGTTCTTC.

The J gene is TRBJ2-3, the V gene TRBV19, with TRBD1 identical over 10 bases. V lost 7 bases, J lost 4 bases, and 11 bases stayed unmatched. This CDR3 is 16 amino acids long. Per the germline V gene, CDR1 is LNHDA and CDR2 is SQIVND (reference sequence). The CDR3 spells CASNNPGQGRADTQYF. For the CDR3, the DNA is TGTGCCAGTAACAATCCGGGACAGGGGAGGGCAGATACGCAGTATTTT.

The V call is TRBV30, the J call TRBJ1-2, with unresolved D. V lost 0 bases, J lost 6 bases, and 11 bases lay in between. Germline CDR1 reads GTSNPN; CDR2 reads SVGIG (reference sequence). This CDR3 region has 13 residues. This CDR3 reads CAWSVSGINGYTF. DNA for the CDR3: TGTGCCTGGAGTGTCAGCGGGATTAATGGCTACACCTTC. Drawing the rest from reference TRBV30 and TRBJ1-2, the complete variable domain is SQTIHQWPATLVQPVGSPLSLECTVEGTSNPNLYWYRQAAGRGLQLLFYSVGIGQISSEVPQNLSASRPQDRQFILSSKKLLLSDSGFYLCAWSVSGINGYTFGSGTRLTVV.

CDR3 DNA sequence: TGTGCCAGCAGTGAATACAGGGTGGGAGAAAAACTGTTTTTT. Translation: CASSEYRVGEKLFF. The gene calls are TRBV2 and TRBJ1-4; tentatively, D is TRBD1 (6 bases). The CDR3 runs to 14 residues. CDR1 SNHLY and CDR2 FYNNEI come from the germline V gene. Between the trimmed V and J ends, which lost 2 bases and 8 bases, there was a span of 12 bases.

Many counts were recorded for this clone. The DNA for the CDR3 is TGTGCCAGCAGACCCCCGACAGTGAACTCCTACGAGCAGTACTTC. This gives the protein CASRPPTVNSYEQYF. The chain couples TRBV6-6 to TRBJ2-7; weak D call: TRBD1 (5 bases). The CDR3 has 15 amino acids. The V end lost 6 bases, the J end lost 0 bases, and 15 bases lay between the germline ends. Germline CDR1 reads MNHNY; CDR2 reads SVGAGI (reference sequence).

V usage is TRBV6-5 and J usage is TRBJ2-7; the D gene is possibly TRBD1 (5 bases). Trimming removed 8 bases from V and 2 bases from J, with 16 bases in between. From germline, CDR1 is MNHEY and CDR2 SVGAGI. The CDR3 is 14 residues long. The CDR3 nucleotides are TGTGCCAGCCTCCGGGCAGGGCCAGCCTACGAGCAGTACTTC. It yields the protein CASLRAGPAYEQYF.

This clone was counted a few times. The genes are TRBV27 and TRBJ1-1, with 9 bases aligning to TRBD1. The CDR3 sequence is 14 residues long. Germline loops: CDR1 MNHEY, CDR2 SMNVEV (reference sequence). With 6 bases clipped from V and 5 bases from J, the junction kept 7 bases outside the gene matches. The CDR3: CASSLQGARTEAFF. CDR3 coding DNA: TGTGCCAGCAGCTTACAGGGGGCGCGGACTGAAGCTTTCTTT.

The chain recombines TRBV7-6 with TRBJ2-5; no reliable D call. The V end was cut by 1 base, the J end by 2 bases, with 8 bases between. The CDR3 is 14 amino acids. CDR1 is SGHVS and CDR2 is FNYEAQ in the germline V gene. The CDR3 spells CASSLGQTQETQYF. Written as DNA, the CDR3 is TGTGCCAGCAGCTTAGGTCAGACTCAAGAGACCCAGTACTTC.